This TCR beta chain was documented in a study of OX40 agonist ivuxolimab in advanced cancers. Study-level background: Ivuxolimab was a fully human IgG2 agonistic monoclonal antibody targeting the costimulatory receptor OX40 (CD134). Partial responses occurred in three dose-escalation patients: two with cutaneous melanoma and one with hepatocellular carcinoma. Intravenous ivuxolimab was administered to patients every 2 weeks at six dose levels: 0.01, 0.1, 0.3, 1.5, 3 and 10 mg/kg. Patients were allowed to have had prior anti-PD-1, anti-PD-L1 or anti-CTLA-4 therapy, and approximately 39% of the dose-escalation patients had been treated with checkpoint inhibitors. The paper reports the monotherapy dose-escalation portion (N ≈ 52 patients) of the phase I ivuxolimab trial. The point of sequencing TCRbeta in the periphery was to test whether ivuxolimab changed TCR sequence diversity and drove clonal T-cell expansion. The dose-escalation cohort was almost 85% male with a mean age of 60 years, ranging from about 20 to 80. Of the 50 or so patients in dose escalation, 19 had hepatocellular carcinoma, some 15 had melanoma, 9 had renal cell carcinoma and 9 had head and neck cancer.

The CDR3 contains 11 residues, cysteine and phenylalanine counted. The retained sequence is limited to the CDR3, 33 bases, with the frame set at the first base. Based on the germline V gene (reference sequence), the CDR1 and CDR2 sequences are MNHEY and SMNVEV. V is shortened by 3 bases, J by 7 bases, and the region joining them spans 7 bases. On this clone itself: No antigen is known for it. No qualities accompany the bases; no much larger clone lies one base away.

The trial excluded patients who had a history of autoimmune disease or were on systemic immunosuppression. Peripheral blood for TCR sequencing was collected from all dose cohorts at baseline, on cycle 4 day 1, and on cycle 7 day 1. Samples came from an open-label, multicenter, first-in-human phase I dose-escalation trial of ivuxolimab. Adults with locally advanced or metastatic melanoma, renal cell carcinoma, hepatocellular carcinoma or head and neck squamous cell carcinoma were enrolled in the trial. Before TCR sequencing, CD4+ T cells and CD8+ T cells were sorted from peripheral blood as separate populations. To sequence the TCRbeta CDR3 region, genomic DNA was isolated from the sorted cells. TCRbeta CDR3 regions were sequenced using the immunoSEQ Assay. The source is immuneACCESS, and TCRdb retained only in-frame sequences with V and J called. Part of the clones is not carried over; for the studies checked, unresolved V genes explain less than half of this, and the remainder is unexplained. This sample has approximately 90,000 clones in its table, and about 88% of those were observed once. The ten biggest clones cover about 0.3% of the sample.

Beyond this particular receptor, the publication reports: Low levels of normalized T-cell clonal expansion were also seen in some patients who did not respond. The antigen specificity of the clonally expanded peripheral T cells was not determined. Clonal expansion of both CD4+ and CD8+ blood T cells was observed from baseline to week 6 at doses 0.1 to 3.0 mg/kg. After ivuxolimab, more expanded clones were found on average in CD8+ T cells than in CD4+ T cells. In the 0.1-3.0 mg/kg groups, partial responders had among the lowest normalized peripheral clonal expansion, particularly in CD8+ T cells.

The rearrangement joined TRBV27 to TRBJ2-7, with a weak D call of TRBD1 (6 bases match). The receptor comes from an adult with an advanced solid tumor such as melanoma, head and neck, liver or kidney cancer. Material: CD4+ or CD8+ T cells sorted from blood, obtained in a trial of the OX40 agonist ivuxolimab. The base sequence is TGTGCCAGCAGTTTGAGGGGGGAGCAGTACTTC. Its translation is CASSLRGEQYF.